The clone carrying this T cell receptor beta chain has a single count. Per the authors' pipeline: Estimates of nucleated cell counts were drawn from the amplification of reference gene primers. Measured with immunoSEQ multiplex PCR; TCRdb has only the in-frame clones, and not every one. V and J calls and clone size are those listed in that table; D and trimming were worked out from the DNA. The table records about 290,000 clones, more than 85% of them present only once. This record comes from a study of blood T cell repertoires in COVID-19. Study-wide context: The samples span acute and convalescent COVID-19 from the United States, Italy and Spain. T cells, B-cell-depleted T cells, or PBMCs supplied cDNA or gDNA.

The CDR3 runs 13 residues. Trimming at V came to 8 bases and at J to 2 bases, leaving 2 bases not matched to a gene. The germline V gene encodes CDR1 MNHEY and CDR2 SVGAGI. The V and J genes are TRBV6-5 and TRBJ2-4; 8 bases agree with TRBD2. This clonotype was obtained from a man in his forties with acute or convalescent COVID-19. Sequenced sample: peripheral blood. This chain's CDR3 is CASAGGSKNIQYF. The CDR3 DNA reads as TGTGCCAGCGCGGGGGGATCCAAAAACATTCAGTACTTC.